The rows below give T cell receptor beta chains drawn from one sample of a study of radiotherapy plus CTLA-4 blockade in lung cancer. This table comes from immunoSEQ multiplex PCR, and its TCRdb copy is limited to in-frame clones, with some not included. The sample lists some 90,000 clones, approximately 83% seen once, with approximately 2% in the top ten. Sequenced here: peripheral blood, sampled from a patient treated with radiotherapy plus ipilimumab. The receptors stem from a human donor with non-small cell lung cancer who had a partial response to radiotherapy plus ipilimumab. CDR3s include the opening cysteine and the closing phenylalanine or tryptophan. The order of the fields is D gene, clone size, V gene, J gene, CDR3 protein, CDR3 DNA. D genes are given only for firm matches. Part of the rows lack a size; the others show once, few, many or a class for expanded clones.

TRBD1	-	TRBV30	TRBJ1-4	CAWSVHTGGDEKLFF	TGTGCCTGGAGTGTACATACAGGGGGTGATGAAAAACTGTTTTTT
-	-	TRBV7-8	TRBJ2-6	CASSLSSQASGANVLTF	TGTGCCAGCAGCTTGTCATCACAGGCCTCTGGGGCCAACGTCCTGACTTTC
-	-	TRBV7-2	TRBJ2-3	CASSTSRSTDTQYF	TGTGCCAGCAGCACTAGCAGAAGCACAGATACGCAGTATTTT
-	-	TRBV9	TRBJ1-6	CASSGPGNSPLHF	TGTGCCAGCAGCGGCCCAGGGAATTCACCCCTCCACTTT
TRBD2	-	TRBV18	TRBJ2-5	CASSPFEALAGGSETQYF	TGTGCCAGCTCACCTTTTGAGGCGCTAGCGGGAGGATCAGAGACCCAGTACTTC
-	-	TRBV2	TRBJ2-7	CASSSLNEQYF	TGTGCCAGCAGCTCCCTTAACGAGCAGTACTTC
-	-	TRBV18	TRBJ1-1	CASSPEERAFF	TGTGCCAGCTCCCCCGAGGAAAGAGCTTTCTTT
TRBD1	-	TRBV2	TRBJ2-3	CASSARGLGTDTQYF	TGTGCCAGCAGCGCCAGGGGGCTCGGCACAGATACGCAGTATTTT
-	few	TRBV14	TRBJ2-1	CASSPWHGERSYNEQFF	TGTGCCAGCAGCCCATGGCACGGGGAAAGGTCCTACAATGAGCAGTTCTTC
TRBD1	-	TRBV6-6	TRBJ1-1	CASILRGQWNTEAFF	TGTGCCAGCATCCTAAGGGGACAGTGGAACACTGAAGCTTTCTTT
-	-	TRBV28	TRBJ1-5	CASSLSQGVQPQHF	TGTGCCAGCAGTTTATCACAGGGCGTTCAGCCCCAGCATTTT
-	-	TRBV5-6	TRBJ2-1	CASSGPGNEQFF	TGTGCCAGCAGCGGGCCGGGGAATGAGCAGTTCTTC
-	-	TRBV28	TRBJ1-3	CASRRGGATGLSGNTIYF	TGTGCCAGCAGGAGAGGGGGTGCGACAGGCTTATCTGGAAACACCATATATTTT
-	once	TRBV6-5	TRBJ1-2	CASSAGPGEGYTF	TGTGCCAGCAGTGCCGGGCCGGGGGAAGGCTACACCTTC
-	-	TRBV6-1	TRBJ2-2	CASSITGFTGELFF	TGTGCCAGCAGTATTACAGGGTTCACCGGGGAGCTGTTTTTT
-	-	TRBV5-6	TRBJ2-5	CASSLYLRGPVLAQYF	TGTGCCAGCAGCTTGTACCTCCGAGGGCCGGTGCTGGCCCAGTACTTC
TRBD1	-	TRBV19	TRBJ2-1	CASSKRQGLAMNEQFF	TGTGCCAGTAGCAAACGACAGGGGTTGGCCATGAATGAGCAGTTCTTC
TRBD1	-	TRBV27	TRBJ2-3	CASTSGGFPFTDTQYF	TGTGCCAGCACCTCAGGGGGCTTCCCCTTCACAGATACGCAGTATTTT
TRBD2	-	TRBV11-2	TRBJ2-1	CASSLLLGTSGYNEQFF	TGTGCCAGCAGCTTACTACTCGGGACTAGCGGTTACAATGAGCAGTTCTTC
-	-	TRBV28	TRBJ1-5	CASSNGREYSNQPQHF	TGTGCCAGCAGCAACGGACGGGAATATAGCAATCAGCCCCAGCATTTT
-	once	TRBV9	TRBJ1-4	CASSVTGATNEKLFF	TGTGCCAGCAGCGTAACGGGGGCAACTAATGAAAAACTGTTTTTT
-	once	TRBV5-6	TRBJ2-7	CASSLVGGGLNEQYF	TGTGCCAGCAGCTTGGTTGGAGGGGGCTTAAACGAGCAGTACTTC
TRBD2	-	TRBV10-2	TRBJ2-5	CASRGGRVQETQYF	TGCGCCAGCAGAGGCGGGAGGGTCCAAGAGACCCAGTACTTC
-	-	TRBV27	TRBJ2-3	CASSYEQRKFTDTQYF	TGTGCCAGCAGTTACGAACAACGAAAGTTCACAGATACGCAGTATTTT
-	-	TRBV5-1	TRBJ1-3	CASSRGAGNTIYF	TGCGCCAGCAGTCGGGGGGCTGGAAACACCATATATTTT
-	-	TRBV30	TRBJ2-2	CAGGKQGMNTGELFF	TGTGCCGGAGGGAAACAGGGGATGAACACCGGGGAGCTGTTTTTT